This TCR beta chain was captured in a study of CD8 T cells in Susac syndrome. The RNA input was roughly 0.45 to 1 ug, and it was reverse transcribed with random hexamers. It was immunoSEQ multiplex PCR that amplified TCR beta CDR3 across 54 Vbeta and 13 Jbeta. MiXCR, applied by TCRdb to the immunoSEQ multiplex PCR reads, yields one record per CDR3 protein. Here the sample spans more than 110,000 distinct CDR3 sequences, approximately 95% being singletons. TCR beta sequences were obtained from blood CD8+ and CD4+ T cells. There are 14 residues in the CDR3. V dropped 3 bases and J dropped 2 bases, with 12 bases sitting between them. CDR1 and CDR2 from the germline V gene are SGDLS and YYNGEE.

The chain recombines TRBV9 with TRBJ2-7; D perhaps matches TRBD1 (6 bases). The receptor comes from a human donor in good health. Material: CD8+ T cells from PBMCs. CDR3 nucleotides: TGTGCCAGCAGCGGAGGGGGATTTGCCTACGAGCAGTACTTC. Residues: CASSGGGFAYEQYF.